The 7 T cell receptor beta chains presented below share a single source sample, sequenced in a study of cytomegalovirus exposure and HLA in healthy donors. The PCR had 60 Vbeta and 13 Jbeta primers. The protocol was immunoSEQ multiplex PCR, while the TCRdb copy is restricted to in-frame clones and leaves out a portion. The sample has 150,000 to 200,000 clones; roughly 80% are singletons. The sample comprised PBMCs. These receptors all come from a man aged 18 to 35 in good health and CMV-seronegative.

The V and J genes are TRBV29-1 and TRBJ2-1; D may be TRBD1 (5 bases). Trimming left V 6 bases short and J 0 bases short, with 12 bases between. This CDR3 comprises 14 residues. Germline V lookup: CDR1 SQVTM, CDR2 ANQGSEA. DNA for the CDR3: TGCAGCGTGGGGTGGGGCAGCTCCTACAATGAGCAGTTCTTC. Encoded protein: CSVGWGSSYNEQFF.

V gene TRBV9 combines with J gene TRBJ2-7; D might be TRBD1 (5 bases). V was clipped by 0 bases and J by 3 bases, with 10 bases between them. The CDR3 contains 14 residues. Per the germline V gene, CDR1 is SGDLS and CDR2 is YYNGEE. The CDR3 bases are TGTGCCAGCAGCGTAGCCATTCAGGGCTACGAGCAGTACTTC. Its translation: CASSVAIQGYEQYF.

The V and J genes are TRBV5-1 and TRBJ1-2; 8 bases are a match to TRBD1. The V gene end was trimmed by 3 bases and the J gene end by 8 bases; junction bases not matched to a gene: 12. The CDR3 is made up of 15 amino acids. Germline CDR1 and CDR2: SGHRS and YFSETQ. This CDR3 is CASSSGQGDDWGYTF. The CDR3 coding sequence is TGCGCCAGCAGCTCCGGACAGGGCGACGATTGGGGCTACACCTTC. The full variable domain, its missing parts supplied by reference TRBV5-1 and TRBJ1-2, is KAGVTQTPRYLIKTRGQQVTLSCSPISGHRSVSWYQQTPGQGLQFLFEYFSETQRNKGNFPGRFSGRQFSNSRSEMNVSTLELGDSALYLCASSSGQGDDWGYTFGSGTRLTVV.

This chain links TRBV5-1 with TRBJ2-4, with D perhaps TRBD1 (5 bases). CDR3 length: 17 residues. Trimming pared 0 bases from V and 4 bases from J, leaving 17 bases between. Germline V gene data show CDR1 as SGHRS and CDR2 as YFSETQ. The CDR3 DNA is TGCGCCAGCAGCTTGGAACGCAGGGAAACTCAAAAAAACATTCAGTACTTC. This translates into CASSLERRETQKNIQYF. The full variable domain, its missing parts supplied by reference TRBV5-1 and TRBJ2-4, is KAGVTQTPRYLIKTRGQQVTLSCSPISGHRSVSWYQQTPGQGLQFLFEYFSETQRNKGNFPGRFSGRQFSNSRSEMNVSTLELGDSALYLCASSLERRETQKNIQYFGAGTRLSVL.

The J gene is TRBJ2-1, the V gene TRBV4-1; the match to TRBD2 covers 8 bases. The CDR3 is made up of 15 amino acids. With V trimmed by 3 bases and J by 7 bases, 8 bases remained unmatched. From germline, CDR1 is MGHRA and CDR2 YSYEKL. As DNA, the CDR3 is TGCGCCAGCAGCCACCAAGCGGGAGTGAAAAATGAGCAGTTCTTC. Amino acid sequence: CASSHQAGVKNEQFF.

This clone was found a few times. The rearrangement uses TRBV28 and TRBJ2-5; TRBD1 matches 11 bases. Trimming cost V 2 bases and J 5 bases; bases outside gene matches: 4. The germline gives CDR1 MDHEN, CDR2 SYDVKM. This CDR3 spans 15 amino acids. As DNA, the CDR3 is TGTGCCAGCAGTTTAAACGGACAGGGGGCGGAGACCCAGTACTTC. This codes for CASSLNGQGAETQYF.

This clone was detected once. This rearrangement joins TRBV5-1 to TRBJ1-1; D gene uncertain. Trimming shortened V by 4 bases and J by 5 bases, and 12 bases separated the two germline ends. CDR1 and CDR2 (germline): SGHRS, YFSETQ. The CDR3 contains 13 residues. DNA for the CDR3: TGCGCCAGCAGCGCGGGCGTTGGGACTGAAGCTTTCTTT. Translation: CASSAGVGTEAFF. The entire variable domain, with the rest obtained from reference TRBV5-1 and TRBJ1-1, is as follows: KAGVTQTPRYLIKTRGQQVTLSCSPISGHRSVSWYQQTPGQGLQFLFEYFSETQRNKGNFPGRFSGRQFSNSRSEMNVSTLELGDSALYLCASSAGVGTEAFFGQGTRLTVV.